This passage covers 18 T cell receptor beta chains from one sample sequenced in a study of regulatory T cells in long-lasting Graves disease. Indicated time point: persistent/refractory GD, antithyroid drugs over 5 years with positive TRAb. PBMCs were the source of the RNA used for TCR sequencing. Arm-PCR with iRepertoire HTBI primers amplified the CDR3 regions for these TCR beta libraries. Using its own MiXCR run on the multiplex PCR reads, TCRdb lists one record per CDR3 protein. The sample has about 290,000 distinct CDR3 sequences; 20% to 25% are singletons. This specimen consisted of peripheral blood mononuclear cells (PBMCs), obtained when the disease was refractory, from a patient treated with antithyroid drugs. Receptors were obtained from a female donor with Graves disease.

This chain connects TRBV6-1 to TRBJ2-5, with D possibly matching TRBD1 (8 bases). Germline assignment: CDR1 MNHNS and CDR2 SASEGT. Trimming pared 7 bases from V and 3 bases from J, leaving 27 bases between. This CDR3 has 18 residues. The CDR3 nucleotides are TGTGCCAGCACCGAAGACAGGGGCCGAACGGGAGGTGAAGAGACCCAGTACTTC. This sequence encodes CASTEDRGRTGGEETQYF.

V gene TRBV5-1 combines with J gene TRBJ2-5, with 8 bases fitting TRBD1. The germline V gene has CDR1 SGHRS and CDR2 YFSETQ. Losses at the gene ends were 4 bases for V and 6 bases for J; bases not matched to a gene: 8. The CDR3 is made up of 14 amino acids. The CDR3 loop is CASSETGGSKTQYF. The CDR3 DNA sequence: TGCGCCAGCAGCGAAACAGGGGGATCGAAGACCCAGTACTTC.

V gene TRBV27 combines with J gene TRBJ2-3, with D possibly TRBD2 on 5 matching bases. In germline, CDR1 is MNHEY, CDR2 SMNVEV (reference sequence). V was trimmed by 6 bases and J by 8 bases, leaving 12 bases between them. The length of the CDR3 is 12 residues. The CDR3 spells CASSSGGGTQYF. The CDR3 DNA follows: TGTGCCAGCAGCTCTGGCGGAGGTACGCAGTATTTT.

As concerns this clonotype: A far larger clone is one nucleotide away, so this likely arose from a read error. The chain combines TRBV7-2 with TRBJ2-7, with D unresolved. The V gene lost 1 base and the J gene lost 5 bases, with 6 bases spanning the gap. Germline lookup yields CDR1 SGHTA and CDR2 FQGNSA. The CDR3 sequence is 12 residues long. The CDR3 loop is CASSLDLDEQYF. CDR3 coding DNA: TGTGCCAGCAGCTTAGACTTGGACGAGCAGTACTTC.

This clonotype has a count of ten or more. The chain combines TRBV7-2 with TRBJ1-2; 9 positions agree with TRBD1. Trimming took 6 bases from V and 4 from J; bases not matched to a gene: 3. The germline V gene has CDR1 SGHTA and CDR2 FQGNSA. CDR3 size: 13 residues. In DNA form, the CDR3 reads TGTGCCAGCAGTCCGGGACAGGGCTATGGCTACACCTTC. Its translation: CASSPGQGYGYTF.

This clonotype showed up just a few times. The CDR3 sequence: CASSFGQGEYTF. DNA of the CDR3: TGTGCCAGCAGTTTCGGACAGGGGGAGTACACCTTC. This chain joins TRBV28 and TRBJ1-2; 10 bases align to TRBD1. The germline gives CDR1 MDHEN, CDR2 SYDVKM. The CDR3 is made up of 12 amino acids. J was trimmed by 11 bases and V by 3 bases; bases with no gene match: 3.

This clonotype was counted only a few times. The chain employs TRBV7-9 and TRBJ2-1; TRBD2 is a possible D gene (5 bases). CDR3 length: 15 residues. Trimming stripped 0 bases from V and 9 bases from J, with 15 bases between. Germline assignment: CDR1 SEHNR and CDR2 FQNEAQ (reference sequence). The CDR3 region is CASSLAVTDYGEQFF. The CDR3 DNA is TGTGCCAGCAGCTTAGCGGTAACCGACTACGGTGAGCAGTTCTTC.

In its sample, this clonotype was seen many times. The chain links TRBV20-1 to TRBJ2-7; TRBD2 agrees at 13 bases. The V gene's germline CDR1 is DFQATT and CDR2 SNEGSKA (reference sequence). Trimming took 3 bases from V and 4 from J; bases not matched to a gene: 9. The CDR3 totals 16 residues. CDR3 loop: CSASYGLAGVGYEQYF. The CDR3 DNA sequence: TGCAGTGCTAGTTACGGACTAGCGGGAGTCGGGTACGAGCAGTACTTC.

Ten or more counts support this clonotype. CDR3 region: CATAGNRRWKETQYF. The CDR3 nucleotides are TGTGCTACCGCCGGTAACAGGAGATGGAAAGAGACCCAGTACTTC. J is TRBJ2-5 and V is TRBV3-1; weak D call: TRBD1 (5 bases). The CDR3 runs to 15 residues. Germline V CDR1 and CDR2: LGHDT, YNNKEL (reference sequence).

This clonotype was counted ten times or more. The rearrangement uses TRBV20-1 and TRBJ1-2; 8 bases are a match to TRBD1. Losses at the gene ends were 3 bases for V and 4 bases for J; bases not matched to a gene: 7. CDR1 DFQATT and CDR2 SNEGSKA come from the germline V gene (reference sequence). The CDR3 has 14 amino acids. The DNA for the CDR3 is TGCAGTGCTAGCCAACAGGGGGAAGGCTATGGCTACACCTTC. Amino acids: CSASQQGEGYGYTF.

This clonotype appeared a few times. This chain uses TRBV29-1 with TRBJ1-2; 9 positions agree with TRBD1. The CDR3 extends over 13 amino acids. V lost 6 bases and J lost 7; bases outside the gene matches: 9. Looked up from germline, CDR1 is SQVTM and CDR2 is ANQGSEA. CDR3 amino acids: CSVGQGSGGGYTF. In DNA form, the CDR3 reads TGCAGCGTCGGACAGGGGTCGGGCGGTGGCTACACCTTC.

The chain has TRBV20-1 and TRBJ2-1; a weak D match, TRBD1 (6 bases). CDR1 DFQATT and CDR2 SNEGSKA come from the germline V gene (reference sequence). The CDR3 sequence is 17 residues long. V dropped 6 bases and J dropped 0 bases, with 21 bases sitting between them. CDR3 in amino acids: CSAEGVTGQSSYNEQFF. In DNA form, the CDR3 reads TGCAGTGCCGAGGGAGTGACAGGACAGAGCTCCTACAATGAGCAGTTCTTC.

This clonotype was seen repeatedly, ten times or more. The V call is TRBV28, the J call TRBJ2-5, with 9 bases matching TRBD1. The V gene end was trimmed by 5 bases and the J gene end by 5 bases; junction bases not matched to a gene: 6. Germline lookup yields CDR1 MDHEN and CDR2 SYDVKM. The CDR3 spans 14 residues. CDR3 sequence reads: CASSRDRARETQYF. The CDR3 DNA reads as TGTGCCAGCAGTCGGGACAGGGCTCGGGAGACCCAGTACTTC.

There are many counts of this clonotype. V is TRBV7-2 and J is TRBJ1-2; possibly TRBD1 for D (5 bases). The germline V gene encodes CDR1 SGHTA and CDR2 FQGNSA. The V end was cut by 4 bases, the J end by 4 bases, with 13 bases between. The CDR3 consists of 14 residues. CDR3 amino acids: CASSSLGERYGYTF. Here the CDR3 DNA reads TGTGCCAGCAGCTCCCTGGGGGAGCGCTATGGCTACACCTTC.

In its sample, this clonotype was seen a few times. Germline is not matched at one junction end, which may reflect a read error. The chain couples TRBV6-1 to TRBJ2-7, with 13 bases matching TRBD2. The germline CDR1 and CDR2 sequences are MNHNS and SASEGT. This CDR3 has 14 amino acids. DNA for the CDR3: TGTGTCAGCAGGAGACTAGCGGGAGGCGACGAGCAGTACTTC. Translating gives CVSRRLAGGDEQYF.

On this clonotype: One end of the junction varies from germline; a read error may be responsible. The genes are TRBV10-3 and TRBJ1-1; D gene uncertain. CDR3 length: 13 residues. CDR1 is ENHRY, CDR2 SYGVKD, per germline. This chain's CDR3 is CAISESENIEAFF. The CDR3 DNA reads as TGTGCCATCAGTGAGAGCGAGAACATTGAAGCTTTCTTT.

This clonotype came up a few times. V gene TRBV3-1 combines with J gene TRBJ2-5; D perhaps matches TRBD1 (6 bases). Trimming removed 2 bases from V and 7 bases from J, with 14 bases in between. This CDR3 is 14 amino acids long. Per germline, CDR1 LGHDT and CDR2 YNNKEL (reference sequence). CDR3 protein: CASSQMDSGGTQYF. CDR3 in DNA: TGTGCCAGCAGCCAAATGGACAGTGGGGGGACCCAGTACTTC.

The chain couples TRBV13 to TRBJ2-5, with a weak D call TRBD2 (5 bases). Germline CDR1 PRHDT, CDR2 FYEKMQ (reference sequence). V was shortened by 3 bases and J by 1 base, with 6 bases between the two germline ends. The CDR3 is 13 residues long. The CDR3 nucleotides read TGTGCCAGCAGCTTTAGCGCCCAAGAGACCCAGTACTTC. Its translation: CASSFSAQETQYF. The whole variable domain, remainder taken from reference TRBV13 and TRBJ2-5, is AAGVIQSPRHLIKEKRETATLKCYPIPRHDTVYWYQQGPGQDPQFLISFYEKMQSDKGSIPDRFSAQQFSDYHSELNMSSLELGDSALYFCASSFSAQETQYFGPGTRLLVL.